Listed below are T cell receptor beta chains from one sample, sequenced in a study of metastatic and nonmetastatic thyroid tumors. TCRdb used MiXCR to call clones anew from the PCR reads. The sample includes more than 20,000 clones, 10% to 15% of them seen just once. The sample was blood. The receptors here all came from a female donor with papillary thyroid cancer or a benign thyroid nodule (not recorded which). Some clones in this sample may be carry-over from other donors' samples. Both conserved end residues are part of each CDR3. Each record gives: clone size, V gene, D gene, J gene, CDR3 protein, CDR3 DNA. D genes are given only for firm matches. A row's size may be missing; if present it is once, few, many or a size class.

many	TRBV25-1	NA	TRBJ1-2	CASRLRARNYGYTF	TGTGCCAGCCGGTTGAGGGCGCGGAACTATGGCTACACCTTC
many	TRBV28	NA	TRBJ1-5	CASSPWGRGNSNQPQHF	TGTGCCAGCAGTCCTTGGGGCAGGGGCAATAGCAATCAGCCCCAGCATTTT
NA	TRBV24-1	NA	TRBJ2-1	CATRDWETARVFF	TGTGCCACCAGAGATTGGGAGACAGCCAGGGTGTTCTTC
many	TRBV28	TRBD1	TRBJ1-2	CASGFRGPTYGYTF	TGTGCCAGCGGCTTCAGGGGGCCCACTTATGGCTACACCTTC
many	TRBV10-2	NA	TRBJ2-7	CASSETGRRYEQYF	TGCGCCAGCAGTGAGACAGGGCGAAGATACGAGCAGTACTTC
once	TRBV7-2	NA	TRBJ2-1	CASSLARTGNYNHQFF	TGTGCCAGCAGCTTAGCGCGGACTGGAAACTACAATCACCAGTTCTTC
many	TRBV3-1	TRBD2	TRBJ2-1	CASSQDTSGNSYNEQFF	TGTGCCAGCAGCCAAGATACTAGCGGGAACTCCTACAATGAGCAGTTCTTC
many	TRBV20-1	NA	TRBJ2-1	CSARERGRMWNEQFF	TGCAGTGCTAGAGAACGGGGGAGAATGTGGAATGAGCAGTTCTTC
many	TRBV6-1	NA	TRBJ2-5	CASRASGETQYF	TGTGCCAGCAGGGCCTCAGGAGAGACCCAGTACTTC
many	TRBV7-8	NA	TRBJ1-1	CASSLRRVNTEAFF	TGTGCCAGCAGCTTAAGGAGGGTCAACACTGAAGCTTTCTTT
many	TRBV19	TRBD1	TRBJ2-5	CASRDRDRGLETQYF	TGTGCCAGTAGAGACCGGGACAGGGGGCTGGAGACCCAGTACTTC
many	TRBV24-1	TRBD2	TRBJ2-3	CATSAGLALTDTQYF	TGTGCCACCAGTGCGGGACTAGCACTCACAGATACGCAGTATTTT
many	TRBV19	NA	TRBJ1-4	CASSWGTTNEKLVF	TGTGCCAGCTCCTGGGGGACAACTAATGAAAAACTGGTTTTT
many	TRBV19	NA	TRBJ1-2	CASSTLSRNGYTF	TGTGCCAGTAGTACCCTATCAAGGAATGGCTACACCTTC
NA	TRBV11-1	NA	TRBJ2-1	CASSYRRERYNEQFF	TGTGCCAGCAGCTATCGGAGGGAGAGATACAATGAGCAGTTCTTC
many	TRBV6-1	NA	TRBJ2-2	CASSGARNTGELFF	TGTGCCAGCAGTGGAGCGCGAAACACCGGGGAGCTGTTTTTT
many	TRBV27	TRBD2	TRBJ2-7	CASSLLGGNVGDEQYF	TGTGCCAGCAGTTTATTGGGGGGGAACGTTGGCGACGAGCAGTACTTC
many	TRBV5-5	NA	TRBJ1-4	CASSLVGLEEKLFF	TGTGCCAGCAGCTTGGTAGGGTTAGAAGAAAAACTGTTTTTT
many	TRBV20-1	TRBD1	TRBJ1-2	CSAVKGAGYGYTF	TGCAGTGCTGTAAAGGGGGCAGGGTATGGCTACACCTTC
many	TRBV6-5	TRBD2	TRBJ2-3	CASSYPGLAGITSTDTQYF	TGTGCCAGCAGTTACCCTGGACTAGCGGGGATTACTAGCACAGATACGCAGTATTTT
many	TRBV7-6	NA	TRBJ2-7	CASSSGSSYEQYF	TGTGCCAGCAGCTCCGGTTCATCCTACGAGCAGTACTTC
many	TRBV30	NA	TRBJ1-1	CALYLASEAFF	TGTGCTCTTTACCTAGCCTCTGAAGCTTTCTTT
NA	TRBV20-1	NA	TRBJ1-5	CSARAIHDKCAQPQHF	TGCAGTGCTAGAGCTATACATGATAAGTGTGCTCAGCCCCAGCATTTT
medium-sized	TRBV20-1	NA	TRBJ1-1	CSASAPPLAGTEAFF	TGCAGTGCTAGCGCCCCCCCCCTTGCGGGCACTGAAGCTTTCTTT
many	TRBV28	TRBD2	TRBJ2-1	CASNAGATEQFF	TGTGCCAGCAATGCGGGAGCGACTGAGCAGTTCTTC
many	TRBV2	NA	TRBJ1-2	CASSEGSYGYTF	TGTGCCAGCAGTGAGGGAAGCTATGGCTACACCTTC
many	TRBV4-1	TRBD1	TRBJ1-2	CASSQPGGTGSYYGYTF	TGCGCCAGCAGCCAGCCCGGGGGGACAGGGAGCTACTATGGCTACACCTTC
many	TRBV28	NA	TRBJ1-1	CATTSGRTDRGRPEAFF	TGTGCCACCACGTCCGGCAGGACCGACCGGGGGAGGCCTGAAGCTTTCTTT
many	TRBV7-2	NA	TRBJ2-1	CASSIDSHNEQFF	TGTGCCAGCAGCATCGACAGCCACAATGAGCAGTTCTTC
large	TRBV6-2/TRBV6-3	TRBD2	TRBJ2-1	CASSPMYRLAITDEQFF	TGTGCCAGCAGCCCCATGTATCGACTAGCGATAACAGATGAGCAGTTCTTC
NA	TRBV4-1	TRBD1	TRBJ1-2	CASSQEQGARGYTF	TGCGCCAGCAGCCAAGAACAGGGGGCGCGAGGCTACACCTTC
many	TRBV28	TRBD1	TRBJ1-6	CASSRQGYNSPLHF	TGTGCCAGCAGCCGACAGGGGTATAATTCACCCCTCCACTTT
many	TRBV3-1	NA	TRBJ1-1	CASSQAREAFF	TGTGCCAGCAGCCAAGCCAGGGAAGCTTTCTTT
many	TRBV24-1	TRBD2	TRBJ2-2	CATSLAGVDTGELFF	TGTGCCACCAGTTTAGCGGGAGTGGACACCGGGGAGCTGTTTTTT
medium-sized	TRBV12-3/TRBV12-4	TRBD2	TRBJ2-7	CASSMRTSGDLSYEQYF	TGTGCCAGCAGTATGCGAACTAGCGGGGACCTCTCCTACGAGCAGTACTTC
many	TRBV7-2	NA	TRBJ1-1	CASSLGSVDTEAFF	TGTGCCAGCAGCTTAGGATCGGTAGATACTGAAGCTTTCTTT
many	TRBV4-3	TRBD2	TRBJ2-3	CASSQDLASGSMDTQYF	TGCGCCAGCAGCCAAGATCTCGCTAGCGGGAGTATGGATACGCAGTATTTT